These 30 T cell receptor beta chains came from one sample sequenced in a study of T cell responses to AZD1222 COVID-19 vaccine. Some clones are missing from TCRdb's copy, which holds only in-frame ones; the method was immunoSEQ multiplex PCR. The repertoire holds 95,000 to 110,000 clones, with roughly 90% as singletons. Material: peripheral blood, obtained 28 days after the second AZD1222 dose. These receptor sequences come from an adult who received the AZD1222 COVID-19 vaccine.

The J gene is TRBJ1-1, the V gene TRBV6-5; TRBD1 aligns across 7 bases. The CDR3 runs 14 residues. The V gene end was trimmed by 7 bases and the J gene end by 3 bases; junction bases not matched to a gene: 8. Germline lookup yields CDR1 MNHEY and CDR2 SVGAGI. The CDR3 loop reads CASTLTGLDTEAFF. In nucleotides, the CDR3 is TGTGCCAGCACTCTGACAGGGCTGGACACTGAAGCTTTCTTT.

This sequence joins TRBV7-2 and TRBJ2-2, with 13 bases fitting TRBD2. CDR1 is SGHTA, CDR2 FQGNSA, per germline. The CDR3 runs to 18 residues. With V trimmed by 5 bases and J by 1 base, 7 bases remained unmatched. Written as DNA, the CDR3 is TGTGCCAGCAGCCCCTGGACTAGCGGGAGCCTGAACACCGGGGAGCTGTTTTTT. It translates to CASSPWTSGSLNTGELFF.

The chain is built from TRBV19 and TRBJ1-5, with 9 nucleotides matching TRBD1. The CDR3 extends over 14 amino acids. V was clipped by 3 bases and J by 6 bases; unmatched bases: 3. Looked up from germline, CDR1 is LNHDA and CDR2 is SQIVND (reference sequence). CDR3 region: CASSMGQGTQPQHF. CDR3 nucleotide sequence: TGTGCCAGTAGTATGGGACAGGGAACTCAGCCCCAGCATTTT.

The rearrangement joins TRBV7-9 to TRBJ1-4, with TRBD1 matching over 8 bases. The V and J ends lost 4 bases and 7 bases, in that order; junction bases with no gene match: 11. Germline lookup yields CDR1 SEHNR and CDR2 FQNEAQ (reference sequence). CDR3 length equals 16 residues. The chain's CDR3 is CASSSGGQGAGEKLFF. DNA of the CDR3: TGTGCCAGCAGCTCAGGTGGACAGGGCGCGGGTGAAAAACTGTTTTTT.

The chain couples TRBV4-1 to TRBJ2-2, with D unclear. This CDR3 is built from 15 residues. Trimming stripped 0 bases from V and 0 bases from J, with 5 bases between. Germline V CDR1 and CDR2: MGHRA, YSYEKL. The CDR3 DNA follows: TGCGCCAGCAGCCAAGACAGGACGAACACCGGGGAGCTGTTTTTT. Translation: CASSQDRTNTGELFF.

The chain recombines TRBV19 with TRBJ2-2; D tentatively fits TRBD1 or TRBD2 (5 bases each). The CDR3 contains 16 residues. The ends were cut back, 4 bases at V and 6 bases at J, with 18 bases in the middle. CDR1 is LNHDA, CDR2 SQIVND, per germline (reference sequence). The CDR3 here is CASSSTGTPYAGELFF. The CDR3 region has the DNA TGTGCCAGTAGTAGCACTGGGACCCCTTACGCCGGGGAGCTGTTTTTT.

V usage is TRBV14 and J usage is TRBJ1-4; weak D call: TRBD1 (6 bases). The germline V and J ends were trimmed by 0 bases and 10 bases, with 9 bases remaining between them. CDR3 length: 13 amino acids. Germline assignment: CDR1 SGHDN and CDR2 FVKESK. CDR3 nucleotides: TGTGCCAGCAGCCAAGAACAACAGGGAAAACTGTTTTTT. This translates into CASSQEQQGKLFF.

The chain is built from TRBV6-5 and TRBJ1-2; D is possibly TRBD1 (6 bases). The ends were cut back, 6 bases at V and 0 bases at J, with 14 bases in the middle. The germline V gene encodes CDR1 MNHEY and CDR2 SVGAGI. This CDR3 has 15 residues. DNA of the CDR3: TGTGCCAGCAGCTGGGACACCCAGTCTAACTATGGCTACACCTTC. Encoded protein: CASSWDTQSNYGYTF.

The rearrangement uses TRBV29-1 and TRBJ1-1, with no clear D. The length of the CDR3 is 13 residues. Trimming removed 3 bases at V and 0 bases at J, with 8 bases between. CDR1 and CDR2 from the germline V gene are SQVTM and ANQGSEA. The CDR3 is CSVEVGMNTEAFF. The CDR3 DNA follows: TGCAGCGTTGAGGTCGGGATGAACACTGAAGCTTTCTTT.

The chain joins TRBV2 to TRBJ1-4; 7 bases agree with TRBD1. This CDR3 region has 14 residues. From germline, CDR1 is SNHLY and CDR2 FYNNEI. Germline trimming cut 6 bases from V and 5 bases from J; bases unmatched to any gene: 6. The CDR3 DNA reads TGTGCCAGCAGCCTGGGACAGCCGAATGAAAAACTGTTTTTT. Translating gives CASSLGQPNEKLFF.

The chain has TRBV28 and TRBJ1-5; D may be TRBD1 (6 bases). The CDR3 totals 18 residues. The V gene lost 1 base and the J gene lost 4 bases, with 20 bases spanning the gap. Germline loops: CDR1 MDHEN, CDR2 SYDVKM. CDR3 DNA sequence: TGTGCCAGCAGTTTATTAGAATTCCACAGGGAGAAAAATCAGCCCCAGCATTTT. Translation gives CASSLLEFHREKNQPQHF.

A few counts support this clone. The V call is TRBV2, the J call TRBJ1-6; D is uncertain. V was shortened by 4 bases and J by 10 bases, with 8 bases between the two germline ends. Germline CDR1 and CDR2: SNHLY and FYNNEI. The CDR3 is 12 residues long. CDR3 coding DNA: TGTGCCAGCAGTGGCAGCCCATCACCCCTCCACTTT. It specifies CASSGSPSPLHF.

In this sample, this clone turned up once. The V call is TRBV28, the J call TRBJ1-4; TRBD1 is a possible D gene (6 bases). The germline V and J ends were trimmed by 2 bases and 7 bases, with 14 bases remaining between them. From germline, CDR1 is MDHEN and CDR2 SYDVKM. The CDR3 length is 15 residues. CDR3 residues: CASSLGVQGSEKLFF. As DNA, the CDR3 is TGTGCCAGCAGTTTAGGGGTACAGGGAAGTGAAAAACTGTTTTTT. The whole variable domain, filled in from reference TRBV28 and TRBJ1-4, reads DVKVTQSSRYLVKRTGEKVFLECVQDMDHENMFWYRQDPGLGLRLIYFSYDVKMKEKGDIPEGYSVSREKKERFSLILESASTNQTSMYLCASSLGVQGSEKLFFGSGTQLSVL.

V is TRBV5-6 and J is TRBJ1-4; D not certain. V dropped 8 bases and J dropped 0 bases, with 11 bases sitting between them. This CDR3 region has 14 residues. From germline, CDR1 is SGHDT and CDR2 YYEEEE. The CDR3, as DNA: TGTGCCAGTTCCCCAGGACCAACTAATGAAAAACTGTTTTTT. The encoded protein is CASSPGPTNEKLFF.

This clone was counted only a few times. The chain has TRBV6-5 and TRBJ2-5; D is tentatively TRBD1 or TRBD2 (5 bases each). Trimming stripped 0 bases from V and 7 bases from J, with 18 bases between. The CDR3 consists of 16 residues. Per the germline V gene, CDR1 is MNHEY and CDR2 is SVGAGI. The CDR3 DNA reads as TGTGCCAGCAGTTACTCTGGGACCCGGGCCGGTGGGACCCAGTACTTC. As protein: CASSYSGTRAGGTQYF.

The V call is TRBV5-4, the J call TRBJ1-3, with TRBD1 as a possible D gene (6 bases). This CDR3 is 15 amino acids long. The germline V and J ends were trimmed by 0 bases and 2 bases, with 9 bases remaining between them. The V gene's germline CDR1 is SGHNT and CDR2 YYREEE (reference sequence). The CDR3 DNA sequence: TGTGCCAGCAGCTTGGTGGGGGCAGCTGGAAACACCATATATTTT. Amino acids: CASSLVGAAGNTIYF. Looking up the rest from reference TRBV5-4 and TRBJ1-3 gives the full variable domain: ETGVTQSPTHLIKTRGQQVTLRCSSQSGHNTVSWYQQALGQGPQFIFQYYREEENGRGNFPPRFSGLQFPNYSSELNVNALELDDSALYLCASSLVGAAGNTIYFGEGSWLTVV.

V gene TRBV4-2 combines with J gene TRBJ2-3; 7 nucleotides match TRBD2. Germline V gives CDR1 LGHNA, CDR2 YNFKEQ. Germline trimming cut 4 bases from V and 0 bases from J; bases unmatched to any gene: 7. The CDR3 covers 16 residues. CDR3 region: CASSPTSATSTDTQYF. CDR3 coding DNA: TGTGCCAGCAGCCCCACTAGCGCTACTAGCACAGATACGCAGTATTTT.

V is TRBV7-2 and J is TRBJ2-7, with D possibly matching TRBD1 (6 bases). The V and J ends lost 3 bases and 3 bases respectively, with 9 bases between them. The length of the CDR3 is 13 residues. From germline, CDR1 is SGHTA and CDR2 FQGNSA. The CDR3 sequence is CASSFTGNYEQYF. The CDR3 region has the DNA TGTGCCAGCAGCTTCACAGGGAACTACGAGCAGTACTTC.

This clone was seen a handful of times. V usage is TRBV6-5 and J usage is TRBJ1-2; 9 nucleotides align to TRBD1. The CDR3 is 15 residues long. Germline values: CDR1 MNHEY, CDR2 SVGAGI. Germline trimming cut 6 bases from V and 7 bases from J; bases unmatched to any gene: 12. The CDR3 nucleotides read TGTGCCAGCAGGACTAAGACAGGGGGGATCTTTGGCTACACCTTC. As protein: CASRTKTGGIFGYTF.

This clone was counted many times. The chain joins TRBV6-1 to TRBJ1-1; no reliable D call. With 0 bases removed from V and 6 bases from J, the gap between germline ends came to 11 bases. The CDR3 is 14 amino acids. Germline V CDR1 and CDR2: MNHNS, SASEGT. The CDR3 region is CASSEAEGSAEAFF. The CDR3 DNA reads as TGTGCCAGCAGTGAAGCGGAAGGTTCAGCTGAAGCTTTCTTT.

The chain is built from TRBV30 and TRBJ1-1; 8 nucleotides agree with TRBD1. Losses at the gene ends were 1 base for V and 1 base for J; bases not matched to a gene: 2. The CDR3 is 14 residues long. Germline V gene lookup returns CDR1 GTSNPN and CDR2 SVGIG (reference sequence). The CDR3: CAWSDGTGNTEAFF. Here the CDR3 DNA reads TGTGCCTGGAGTGACGGGACAGGGAACACTGAAGCTTTCTTT.

The chain uses TRBV27 and TRBJ2-7; TRBD1 is a possible D gene (5 bases). In germline, CDR1 is MNHEY, CDR2 SMNVEV (reference sequence). There are 12 residues in the CDR3. V was pared by 5 bases and J by 4 bases, with 9 bases between. The CDR3 region has the DNA TGTGCCAGCAGTGCCCAGGGTTACGAGCAGTACTTC. Translation: CASSAQGYEQYF.

The chain carries TRBV18 and TRBJ2-5; D gene ambiguous. V lost 3 bases to trimming and J lost 5 bases, with 19 bases between them. This CDR3 contains 16 residues. The germline V gene has CDR1 KGHSH and CDR2 LQKENI. The CDR3 here is CASSPPVVVSRETQYF. As DNA, the CDR3 is TGTGCCAGCTCACCCCCCGTAGTAGTCTCAAGGGAGACCCAGTACTTC.

The chain employs TRBV14 and TRBJ1-4; unclear D gene. V was cut by 3 bases and J by 6 bases, with 23 bases left in between. The V gene's germline CDR1 is SGHDN and CDR2 FVKESK. This CDR3 has 18 amino acids. CDR3 loop: CASSHGKLSSYLHEKLFF. The CDR3 nucleotides are TGTGCCAGCAGCCACGGGAAGTTATCCTCCTACCTCCATGAAAAACTGTTTTTT.

The V call is TRBV5-1, the J call TRBJ2-1; D not resolved. The germline CDR1 and CDR2 sequences are SGHRS and YFSETQ. The CDR3 has 14 amino acids. Trimming removed 0 bases at V and 1 base at J, with 5 bases between. For the CDR3, the DNA is TGCGCCAGCAGCTTGGTTGGTTCCTACAATGAGCAGTTCTTC. Its protein is CASSLVGSYNEQFF.

The genes are TRBV20-1 and TRBJ1-5; no clear D gene. The germline V and J ends were trimmed by 3 bases and 2 bases, with 2 bases remaining between them. The CDR3 extends over 11 amino acids. Looked up from germline, CDR1 is DFQATT and CDR2 is SNEGSKA (reference sequence). The CDR3 DNA sequence: TGCAGTGCTAGTGGCAATCAGCCCCAGCATTTT. It specifies CSASGNQPQHF.

The J gene is TRBJ1-1, the V gene TRBV6-4; 8 bases are shared with TRBD1. From germline, CDR1 is MRHNA and CDR2 SNTAGT. The CDR3 spans 15 residues. Trimming removed 4 bases from V and 1 base from J; junction bases left unmatched: 5. The DNA of the CDR3 is TGTGCCAGCAGTGCGGGACAGGAGGGGAACACTGAAGCTTTCTTT. This gives the protein CASSAGQEGNTEAFF.

The J gene is TRBJ1-2, the V gene TRBV11-2; D gene uncertain. CDR3 length equals 13 residues. Trimming removed 1 base at V and 7 bases at J, with 10 bases between. Germline CDR1 and CDR2: SGHAT and FQNNGV. This CDR3 reads CASSLGSRGGYTF. In DNA, the CDR3 is TGTGCCAGCAGCTTAGGTTCCCGCGGTGGCTACACCTTC. The whole variable domain, filled in from reference TRBV11-2 and TRBJ1-2, reads EAGVAQSPRYKIIEKRQSVAFWCNPISGHATLYWYQQILGQGPKLLIQFQNNGVVDDSQLPKDRFSAERLKGVDSTLKIQPAKLEDSAVYLCASSLGSRGGYTFGSGTRLTVV.

V is TRBV9 and J is TRBJ2-3; perhaps TRBD2 as D (5 bases). Germline V gene sequence: CDR1 SGDLS, CDR2 YYNGEE. Trimming cost V 0 bases and J 2 bases, with 19 bases left between them. CDR3 length: 18 amino acids. CDR3 DNA: TGTGCCAGCAGCGTAGTGGGATCGGACTGGGGAATCACAGATACGCAGTATTTT. Translated, it gives CASSVVGSDWGITDTQYF.

J is TRBJ1-1 and V is TRBV5-6; D is perhaps TRBD1 (6 bases). In germline, CDR1 is SGHDT, CDR2 YYEEEE. V shed 4 bases and J shed 3 bases, with 16 bases lying between them. The CDR3 has 15 residues. DNA of the CDR3: TGTGCCAGCAGCCCTCTTTGGGGGGCCGACACTGAAGCTTTCTTT. This encodes CASSPLWGADTEAFF.